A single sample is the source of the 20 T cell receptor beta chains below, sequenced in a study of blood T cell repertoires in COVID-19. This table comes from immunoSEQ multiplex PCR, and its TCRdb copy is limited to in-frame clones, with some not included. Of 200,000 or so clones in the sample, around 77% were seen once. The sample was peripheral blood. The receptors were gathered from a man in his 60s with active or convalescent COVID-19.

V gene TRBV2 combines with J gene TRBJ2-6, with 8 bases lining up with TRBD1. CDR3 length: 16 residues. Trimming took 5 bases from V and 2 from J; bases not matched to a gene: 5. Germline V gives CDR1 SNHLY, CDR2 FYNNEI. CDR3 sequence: CASSKDRATGANVLTF. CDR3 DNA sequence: TGTGCCAGCAGTAAGGACAGGGCAACTGGGGCCAACGTCCTGACTTTC.

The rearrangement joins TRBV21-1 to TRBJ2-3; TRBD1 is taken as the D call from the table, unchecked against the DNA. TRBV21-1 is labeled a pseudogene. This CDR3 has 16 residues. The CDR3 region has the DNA TGTGCCAGCAGCCCATACCGACAGGCAAGGACGGGTACGCAGTATTTT. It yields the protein CASSPYRQARTGTQYF.

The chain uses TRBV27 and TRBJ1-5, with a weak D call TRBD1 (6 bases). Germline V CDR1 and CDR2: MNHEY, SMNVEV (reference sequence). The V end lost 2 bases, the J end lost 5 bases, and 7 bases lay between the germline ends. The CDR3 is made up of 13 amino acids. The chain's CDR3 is CASSLTGYQPQHF. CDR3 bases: TGTGCCAGCAGTTTAACAGGGTATCAGCCCCAGCATTTT.

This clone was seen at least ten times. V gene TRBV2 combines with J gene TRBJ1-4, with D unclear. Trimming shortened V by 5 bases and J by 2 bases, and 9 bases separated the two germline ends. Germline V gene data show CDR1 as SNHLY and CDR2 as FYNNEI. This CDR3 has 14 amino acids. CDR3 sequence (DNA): TGTGCCAGCAGTTCCTTCCAGACTAATGAAAAACTGTTTTTT. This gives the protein CASSSFQTNEKLFF.

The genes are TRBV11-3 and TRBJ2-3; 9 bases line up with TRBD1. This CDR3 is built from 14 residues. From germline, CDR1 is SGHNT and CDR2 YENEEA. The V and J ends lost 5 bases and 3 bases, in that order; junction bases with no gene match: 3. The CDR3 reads CASSPGQGTDTQYF. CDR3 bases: TGTGCCAGCAGCCCGGGACAGGGAACAGATACGCAGTATTTT.

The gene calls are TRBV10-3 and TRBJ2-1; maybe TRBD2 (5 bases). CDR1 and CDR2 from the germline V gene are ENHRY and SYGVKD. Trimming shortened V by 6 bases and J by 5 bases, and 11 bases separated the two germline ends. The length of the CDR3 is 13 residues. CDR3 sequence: CAIRASSHNEQFF. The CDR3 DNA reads TGTGCCATCAGGGCTAGCAGCCACAATGAGCAGTTCTTC.

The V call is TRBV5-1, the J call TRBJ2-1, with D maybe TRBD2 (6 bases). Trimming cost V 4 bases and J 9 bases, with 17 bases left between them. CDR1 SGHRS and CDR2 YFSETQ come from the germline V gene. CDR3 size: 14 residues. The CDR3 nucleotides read TGCGCCAGCAGCCAATTTCCAGTCGGGGGTGAGCAGTTCTTC. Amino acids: CASSQFPVGGEQFF.

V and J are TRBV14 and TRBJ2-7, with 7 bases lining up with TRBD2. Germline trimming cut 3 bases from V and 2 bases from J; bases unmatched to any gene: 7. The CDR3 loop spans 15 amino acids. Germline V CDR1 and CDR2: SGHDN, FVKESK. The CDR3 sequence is CASSQVSGFTYEQYF. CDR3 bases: TGTGCCAGCAGCCAGGTTAGCGGGTTCACCTACGAGCAGTACTTC.

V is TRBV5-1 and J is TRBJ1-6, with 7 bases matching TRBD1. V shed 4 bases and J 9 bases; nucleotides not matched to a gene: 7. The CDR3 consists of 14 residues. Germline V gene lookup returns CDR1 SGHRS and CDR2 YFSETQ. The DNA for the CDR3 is TGCGCCAGCAGCCCTCAGGGGGACGGTTCACCCCTCCACTTT. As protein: CASSPQGDGSPLHF. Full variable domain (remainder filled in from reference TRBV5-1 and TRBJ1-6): KAGVTQTPRYLIKTRGQQVTLSCSPISGHRSVSWYQQTPGQGLQFLFEYFSETQRNKGNFPGRFSGRQFSNSRSEMNVSTLELGDSALYLCASSPQGDGSPLHFGNGTRLTVT.

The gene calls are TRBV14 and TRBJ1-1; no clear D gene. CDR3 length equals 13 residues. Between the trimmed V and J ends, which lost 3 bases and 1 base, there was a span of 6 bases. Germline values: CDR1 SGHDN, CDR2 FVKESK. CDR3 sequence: CASSQNRNTEAFF. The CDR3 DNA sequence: TGTGCCAGCAGCCAGAACAGGAACACTGAAGCTTTCTTT.

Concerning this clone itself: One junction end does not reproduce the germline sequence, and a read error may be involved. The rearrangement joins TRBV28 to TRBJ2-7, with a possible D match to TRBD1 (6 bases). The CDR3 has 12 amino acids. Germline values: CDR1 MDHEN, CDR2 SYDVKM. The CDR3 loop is CASSAPLRDTDF. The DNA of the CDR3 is TGTGCCAGCAGTGCCCCACTCCGGGACACAGACTTC. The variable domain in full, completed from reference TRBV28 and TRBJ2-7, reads DVKVTQSSRYLVKRTGEKVFLECVQDMDHENMFWYRQDPGLGLRLIYFSYDVKMKEKGDIPEGYSVSREKKERFSLILESASTNQTSMYLCASSAPLRDTDFGPGTRLTVT.

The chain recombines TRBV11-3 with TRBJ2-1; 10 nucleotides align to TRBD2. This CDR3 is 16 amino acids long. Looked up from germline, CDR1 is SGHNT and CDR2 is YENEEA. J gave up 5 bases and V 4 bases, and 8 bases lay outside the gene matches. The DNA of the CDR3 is TGTGCCAGCAGCTCCACCGGGACTAGCGACAACAATGAGCAGTTCTTC. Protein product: CASSSTGTSDNNEQFF.

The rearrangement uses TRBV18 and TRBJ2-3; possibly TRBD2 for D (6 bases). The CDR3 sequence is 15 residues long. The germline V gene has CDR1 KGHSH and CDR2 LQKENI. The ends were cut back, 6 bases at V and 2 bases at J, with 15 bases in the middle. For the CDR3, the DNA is TGTGCCAGCTCCCTCTCCGGGGGTGTCACAGATACGCAGTATTTT. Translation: CASSLSGGVTDTQYF.

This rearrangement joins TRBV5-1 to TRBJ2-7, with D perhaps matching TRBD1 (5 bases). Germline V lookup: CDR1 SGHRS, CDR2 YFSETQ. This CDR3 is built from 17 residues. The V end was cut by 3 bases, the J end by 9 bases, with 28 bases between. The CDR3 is CASSSGSRTPLSTGQYF. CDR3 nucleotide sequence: TGCGCCAGCAGCTCCGGGTCAAGGACACCACTCTCGACGGGGCAGTACTTC.

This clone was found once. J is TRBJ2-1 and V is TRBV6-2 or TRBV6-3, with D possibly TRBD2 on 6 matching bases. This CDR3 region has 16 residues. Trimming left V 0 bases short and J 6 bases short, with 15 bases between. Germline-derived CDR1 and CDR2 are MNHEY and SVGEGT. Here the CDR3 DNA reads TGTGCCAGCAGTTACTCAGCCGGGGGAGCAGGCAATGAGCAGTTCTTC. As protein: CASSYSAGGAGNEQFF.

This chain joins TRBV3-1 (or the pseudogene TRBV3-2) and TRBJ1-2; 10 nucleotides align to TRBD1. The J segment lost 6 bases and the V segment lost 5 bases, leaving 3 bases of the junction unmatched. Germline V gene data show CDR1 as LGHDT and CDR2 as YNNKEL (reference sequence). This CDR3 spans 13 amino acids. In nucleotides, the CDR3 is TGTGCCAGCAGCTCCGGGACAGGGGATGGCTACACCTTC. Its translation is CASSSGTGDGYTF.

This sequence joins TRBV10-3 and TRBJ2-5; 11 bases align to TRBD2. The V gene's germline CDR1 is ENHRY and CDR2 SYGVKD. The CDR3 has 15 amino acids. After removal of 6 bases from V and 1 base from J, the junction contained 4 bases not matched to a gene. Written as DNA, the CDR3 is TGTGCCATCAGGACCGGGACTAGCGGCCAAGAGACCCAGTACTTC. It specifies CAIRTGTSGQETQYF.

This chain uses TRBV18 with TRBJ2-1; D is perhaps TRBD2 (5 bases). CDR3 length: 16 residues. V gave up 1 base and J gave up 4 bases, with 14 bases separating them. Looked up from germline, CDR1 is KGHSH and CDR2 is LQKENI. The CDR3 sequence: CASSPLAPISYNEQFF. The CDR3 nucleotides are TGTGCCAGCTCACCACTAGCGCCAATAAGTTACAATGAGCAGTTCTTC.

The CDR3 reads CASSLPTLGGGQPQHF. CDR3 DNA: TGTGCCAGCAGTTTACCGACACTCGGCGGGGGACAGCCCCAGCATTTT. The V call is TRBV28, the J call TRBJ1-5, with D possibly matching TRBD1 (5 bases). V was shortened by 2 bases and J by 7 bases, with 18 bases between the two germline ends. The length of the CDR3 is 16 residues. The V gene's germline CDR1 is MDHEN and CDR2 SYDVKM.

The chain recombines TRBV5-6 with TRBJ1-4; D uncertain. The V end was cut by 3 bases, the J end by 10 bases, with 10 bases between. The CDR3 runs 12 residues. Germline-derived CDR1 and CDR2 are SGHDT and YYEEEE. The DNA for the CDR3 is TGTGCCAGCAGCTACCCCGGTGGAAAACTGTTTTTT. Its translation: CASSYPGGKLFF.